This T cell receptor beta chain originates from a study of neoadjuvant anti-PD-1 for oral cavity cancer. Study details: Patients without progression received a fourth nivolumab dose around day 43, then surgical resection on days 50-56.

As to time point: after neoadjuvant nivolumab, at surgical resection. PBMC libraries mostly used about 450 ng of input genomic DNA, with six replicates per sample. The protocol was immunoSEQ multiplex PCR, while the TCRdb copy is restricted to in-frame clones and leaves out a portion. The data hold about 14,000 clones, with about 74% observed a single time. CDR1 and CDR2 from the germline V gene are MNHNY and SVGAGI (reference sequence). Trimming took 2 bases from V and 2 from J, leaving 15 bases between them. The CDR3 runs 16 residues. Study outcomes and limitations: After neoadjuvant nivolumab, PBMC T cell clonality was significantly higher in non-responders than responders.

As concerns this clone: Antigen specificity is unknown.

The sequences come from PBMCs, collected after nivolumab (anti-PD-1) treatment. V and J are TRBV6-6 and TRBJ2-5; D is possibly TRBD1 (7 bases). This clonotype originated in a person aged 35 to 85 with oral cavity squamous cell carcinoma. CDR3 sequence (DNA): TGTGCCAGCAGTTACCGCCAGGGGGGCCTTCAAGAGACCCAGTACTTC. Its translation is CASSYRQGGLQETQYF.